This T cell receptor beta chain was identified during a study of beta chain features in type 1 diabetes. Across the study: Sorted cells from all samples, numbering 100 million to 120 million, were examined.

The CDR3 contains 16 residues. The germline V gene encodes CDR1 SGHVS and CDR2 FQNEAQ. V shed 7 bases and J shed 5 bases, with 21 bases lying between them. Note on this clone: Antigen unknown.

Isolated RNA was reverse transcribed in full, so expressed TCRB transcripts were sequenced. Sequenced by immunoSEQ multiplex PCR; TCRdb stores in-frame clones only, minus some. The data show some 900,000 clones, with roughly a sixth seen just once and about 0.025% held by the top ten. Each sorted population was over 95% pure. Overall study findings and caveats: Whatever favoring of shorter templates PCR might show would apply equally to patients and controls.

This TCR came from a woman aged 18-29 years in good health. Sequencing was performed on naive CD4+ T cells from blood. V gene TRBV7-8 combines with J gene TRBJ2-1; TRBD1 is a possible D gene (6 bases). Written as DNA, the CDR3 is TGTGCCAGCACCAAAACTAGGACAGTGTTCAACAATGAGCAGTTCTTC. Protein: CASTKTRTVFNNEQFF.